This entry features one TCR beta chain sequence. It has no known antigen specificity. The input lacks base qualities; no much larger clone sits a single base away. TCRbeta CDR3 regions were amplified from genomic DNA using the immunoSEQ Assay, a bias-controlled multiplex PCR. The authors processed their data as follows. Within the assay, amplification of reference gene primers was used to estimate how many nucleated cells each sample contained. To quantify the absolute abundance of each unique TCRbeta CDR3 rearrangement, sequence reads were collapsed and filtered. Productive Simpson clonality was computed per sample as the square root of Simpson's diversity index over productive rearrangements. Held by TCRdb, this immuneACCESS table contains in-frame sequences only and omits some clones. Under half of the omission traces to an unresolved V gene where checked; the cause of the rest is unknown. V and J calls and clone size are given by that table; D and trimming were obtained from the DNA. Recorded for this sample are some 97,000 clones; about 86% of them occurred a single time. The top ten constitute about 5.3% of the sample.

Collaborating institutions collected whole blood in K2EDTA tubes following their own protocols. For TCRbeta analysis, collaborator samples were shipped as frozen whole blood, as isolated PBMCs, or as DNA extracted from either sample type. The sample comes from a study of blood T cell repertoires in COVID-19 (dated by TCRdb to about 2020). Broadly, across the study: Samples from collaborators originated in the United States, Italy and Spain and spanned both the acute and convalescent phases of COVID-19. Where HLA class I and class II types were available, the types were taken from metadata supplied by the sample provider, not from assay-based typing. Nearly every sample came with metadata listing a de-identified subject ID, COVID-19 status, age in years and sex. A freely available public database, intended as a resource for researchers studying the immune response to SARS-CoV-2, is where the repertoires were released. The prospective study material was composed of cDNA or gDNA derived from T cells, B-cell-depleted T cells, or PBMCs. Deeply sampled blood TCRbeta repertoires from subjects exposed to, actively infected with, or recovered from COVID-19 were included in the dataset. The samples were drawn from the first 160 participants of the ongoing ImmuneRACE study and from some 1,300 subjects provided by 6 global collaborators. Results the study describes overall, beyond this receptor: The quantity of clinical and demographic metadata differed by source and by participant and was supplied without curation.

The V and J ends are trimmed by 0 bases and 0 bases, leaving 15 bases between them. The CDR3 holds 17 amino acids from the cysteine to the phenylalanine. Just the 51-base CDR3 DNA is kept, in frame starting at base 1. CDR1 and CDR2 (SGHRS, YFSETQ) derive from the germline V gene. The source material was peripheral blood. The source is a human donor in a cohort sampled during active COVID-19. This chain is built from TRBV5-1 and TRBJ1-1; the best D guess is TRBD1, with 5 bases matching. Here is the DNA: TGCGCCAGCAGCTTGGCTATGGGGGGTCTGGTGAACACTGAAGCTTTCTTT. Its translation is CASSLAMGGLVNTEAFF.